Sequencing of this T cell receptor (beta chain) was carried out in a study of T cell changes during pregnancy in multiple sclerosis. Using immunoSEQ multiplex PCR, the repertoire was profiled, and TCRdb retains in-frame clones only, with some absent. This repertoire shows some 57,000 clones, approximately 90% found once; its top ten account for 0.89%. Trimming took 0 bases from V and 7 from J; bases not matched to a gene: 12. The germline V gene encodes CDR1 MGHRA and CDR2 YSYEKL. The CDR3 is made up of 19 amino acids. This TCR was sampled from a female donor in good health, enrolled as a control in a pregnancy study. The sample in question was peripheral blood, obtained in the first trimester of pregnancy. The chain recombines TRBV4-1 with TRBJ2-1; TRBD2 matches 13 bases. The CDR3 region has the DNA TGCGCCAGCAGCCAAGATTCGGACCTCGGACTAGCGGGGGTAAATGAGCAGTTCTTC. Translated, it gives CASSQDSDLGLAGVNEQFF.